These 9 T cell receptor beta chains share one sample of origin, sequenced in a study of T cell responses to AZD1222 COVID-19 vaccine. Sequenced by immunoSEQ multiplex PCR; TCRdb stores in-frame clones only, minus some. The sample carries fewer than 110,000 clones, more than 75% recorded once. The source was peripheral blood, collected 28 days after the second AZD1222 dose. The source of these receptors is an adult who received the AZD1222 COVID-19 vaccine.

This chain uses TRBV7-3 with TRBJ2-3, with a weak D call TRBD2 (5 bases). Looked up from germline, CDR1 is SGHTA and CDR2 is FQGTGA. V was shortened by 1 base and J by 15 bases, with 20 bases between the two germline ends. The CDR3 spans 14 residues. The CDR3 bases are TGTGCCAGCAGCTTAAATGGAGGCGGCAAGATGAAATATTTT. It yields the protein CASSLNGGGKMKYF.

The chain is built from TRBV24-1 and TRBJ2-3; D gene uncertain. The CDR3 runs to 16 residues. With 8 bases removed from V and 5 bases from J, the gap between germline ends came to 22 bases. The germline gives CDR1 KGHDR, CDR2 SFDVKD. The CDR3 coding sequence is TGTGCCACCACCCCCAACAGTAAGTACCTCGGAGATACGCAGTATTTT. Translation: CATTPNSKYLGDTQYF.

V and J are TRBV21-1 and TRBJ2-5. TRBV21-1 is labeled a pseudogene. CDR3 length equals 14 residues. CDR3 nucleotide sequence: TGTGCCAGCAGCAAAGCTGCCGCACAAGAGACCCAGTACTTC. Its translation: CASSKAAAQETQYF.

This clone came up a few times. The chain joins TRBV12-3 or TRBV12-4 to TRBJ1-1; the D is unclear. The CDR3 sequence is 12 residues long. Trimming cost V 2 bases and J 2 bases, with 3 bases left between them. As DNA, the CDR3 is TGTGCCAGCAGTTTAAGTAACACTGAAGCTTTCTTT. It encodes CASSLSNTEAFF.

This clone was detected once. The chain carries TRBV7-2 and TRBJ1-6; 9 bases align to TRBD1. This CDR3 has 13 residues. J was trimmed by 9 bases and V by 7 bases; bases with no gene match: 4. CDR1 is SGHTA, CDR2 FQGNSA, per germline. The CDR3 DNA sequence: TGTGCCAGCAAGGACAGGGGCGCTTCACCCCTCCACTTT. It specifies CASKDRGASPLHF.

This clone has just one count. The chain couples TRBV7-9 to TRBJ2-3, with 13 bases that match TRBD2. CDR3 length: 17 amino acids. V was clipped by 5 bases and J by 0 bases; unmatched bases: 5. The germline CDR1 and CDR2 sequences are SEHNR and FQNEAQ (reference sequence). DNA of the CDR3: TGTGCCAGCAGCCCACTAGCGGGAGGGAGAAGCACAGATACGCAGTATTTT. It is translated as CASSPLAGGRSTDTQYF.

Of note for this clone: A junction boundary mismatches the germline segment, possibly from a read error. The genes are TRBV19 and TRBJ2-4, with TRBD2 matching 10 bases. Germline CDR1 reads LNHDA; CDR2 reads SQIVND (reference sequence). The CDR3 spans 12 residues. The CDR3 region is CASSPASGSQNF. CDR3 sequence (DNA): TGTGCCAGTAGTCCTGCTAGCGGGAGTCAGAACTTC.

The genes are TRBV10-3 and TRBJ1-1; D gene uncertain. The CDR3 has 13 amino acids. Germline lookup yields CDR1 ENHRY and CDR2 SYGVKD. V was clipped by 2 bases and J by 5 bases, with 9 bases between them. The CDR3 DNA reads as TGTGCCATCAGTGAGATTGGTGGAACTGAAGCTTTCTTT. Protein: CAISEIGGTEAFF.

The chain joins TRBV6-5 to TRBJ1-1, with a possible D match to TRBD1 (5 bases). Trimming removed 6 bases from V and 1 base from J, with 15 bases in between. The CDR3 has 15 residues. Germline V lookup: CDR1 MNHEY, CDR2 SVGAGI. CDR3 sequence (DNA): TGTGCCAGCAGCCCGCGGGAAGGGACGAACACTGAAGCTTTCTTT. Protein sequence: CASSPREGTNTEAFF.